This T cell receptor beta chain came from a study of cytomegalovirus exposure and HLA in healthy donors. Across the whole study: The same platform was used for the roughly 110 validation repertoires as for the roughly 700 first-cohort repertoires, as reported in a later analysis. Whole-study results and caveats: The classifier reportedly diagnosed cytomegalovirus status with high sensitivity and specificity. Specific recognition of CMV antigens was confirmed in vitro for three chains (all CMV-associated).

Clones were sequenced by immunoSEQ multiplex PCR, and TCRdb holds only the in-frame ones, with some missing. This sample carries about 140,000 clones, 85% to 90% of them seen once, and the ten largest clones take just under 8%. On this clone: The antigen is undetermined.

Source material: PBMCs. This clonotype was obtained from a woman younger than 35 in good health and CMV-seropositive.

CDR3 bases: TGTGCCAGCAGCCTTAGCGCCGGGACATACCACACTGAAGCTTTCTTT. Its protein product is CASSLSAGTYHTEAFF. This chain joins TRBV11-1 and TRBJ1-1, with TRBD1 as a possible D gene (6 bases). The CDR3 contains 16 residues. CDR1 SGHAT and CDR2 FQDESV come from the germline V gene (reference sequence). V was clipped by 5 bases and J by 3 bases, with 19 bases between them.